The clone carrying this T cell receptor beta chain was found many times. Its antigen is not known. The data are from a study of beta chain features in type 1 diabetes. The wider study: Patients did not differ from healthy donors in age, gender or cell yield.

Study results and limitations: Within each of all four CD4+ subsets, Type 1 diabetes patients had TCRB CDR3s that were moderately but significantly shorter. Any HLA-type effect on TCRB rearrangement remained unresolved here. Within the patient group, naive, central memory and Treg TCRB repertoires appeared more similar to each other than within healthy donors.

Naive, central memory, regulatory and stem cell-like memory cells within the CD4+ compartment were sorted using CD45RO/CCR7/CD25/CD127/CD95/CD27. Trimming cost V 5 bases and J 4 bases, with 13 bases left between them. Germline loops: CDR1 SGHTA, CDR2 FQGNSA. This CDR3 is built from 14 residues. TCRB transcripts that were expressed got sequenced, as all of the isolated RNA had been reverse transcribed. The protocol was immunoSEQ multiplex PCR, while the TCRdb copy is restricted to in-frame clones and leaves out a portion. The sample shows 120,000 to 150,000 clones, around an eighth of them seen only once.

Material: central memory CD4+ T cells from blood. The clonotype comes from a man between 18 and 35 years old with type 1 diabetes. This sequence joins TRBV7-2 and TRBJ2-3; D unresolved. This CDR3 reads CASSPVVGADTQYF. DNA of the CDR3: TGTGCCAGCAGCCCGGTGGTGGGTGCAGATACGCAGTATTTT. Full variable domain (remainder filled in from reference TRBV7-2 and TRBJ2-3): GAGVSQSPSNKVTEKGKDVELRCDPISGHTALYWYRQSLGQGLEFLIYFQGNSAPDKSGLPSDRFSAERTGGSVSTLTIQRTQQEDSAVYLCASSPVVGADTQYFGPGTRLTVL.